The 17 T cell receptor beta chains below were found in one sample sequenced in a study of cytomegalovirus exposure and HLA in healthy donors (dated by TCRdb to 2016 to 2017). The library was built by means of the immunoSEQ multiplex PCR assay. The immuneACCESS repertoire file appears here via TCRdb, limited to in-frame rearrangements. These files lack a portion of the clones; in checked studies, under half of the deficit traces to unresolved V genes, and the cause of the others is not known. This sample is represented by 200,000 to 300,000 clones; 87% of them were singletons. The ten largest make up around 2.6% of the sample. Sequencing was performed on PBMCs. Source of these receptors: a man younger than 35 in good health and CMV-seronegative.

The chain has TRBV9 and TRBJ2-6, with a tentative D call TRBD2 (5 bases). The CDR3 length is 15 residues. Germline V gene sequence: CDR1 SGDLS, CDR2 YYNGEE. Deletions cut 0 bases from V and 2 bases from J, with 6 bases between. CDR3 bases: TGTGCCAGCAGCGTAGCGAGGGCTGGGGCCAACGTCCTGACTTTC. Translating it yields CASSVARAGANVLTF.

The chain combines TRBV6-6 with TRBJ1-6; 8 bases line up with TRBD1. Trimming at V came to 2 bases and at J to 10 bases, leaving 7 bases not matched to a gene. Germline CDR1 reads MNHNY; CDR2 reads SVGAGI (reference sequence). This CDR3 has 15 residues. The CDR3 bases are TGTGCCAGCAGTTACACCCGGACAGGGAGCTCACCCCTCCACTTT. Residues: CASSYTRTGSSPLHF.

This clone was counted once. The J gene is TRBJ1-1, the V gene TRBV28; TRBD1 is a possible D gene (5 bases). This CDR3 is built from 12 residues. The germline V gene encodes CDR1 MDHEN and CDR2 SYDVKM. The germline V and J ends were trimmed by 11 bases and 2 bases, with 12 bases remaining between them. The CDR3 loop is CASGGLNTEAFF. The CDR3 DNA follows: TGTGCCTCGGGGGGACTAAACACTGAAGCTTTCTTT.

J is TRBJ2-7 and V is TRBV2; 7 nucleotides agree with TRBD2. Germline values: CDR1 SNHLY, CDR2 FYNNEI. After removal of 0 bases from V and 4 bases from J, the junction contained 12 bases not matched to a gene. This CDR3 spans 17 amino acids. CDR3 loop: CASSEASGGSVSYEQYF. The CDR3 region has the DNA TGTGCCAGCAGTGAAGCCTCTGGCGGGAGTGTTTCTTACGAGCAGTACTTC.

This chain joins TRBV11-2 and TRBJ2-7; tentatively, D is TRBD1 (6 bases). Trimming left V 5 bases short and J 3 bases short, with 11 bases between. Per germline, CDR1 SGHAT and CDR2 FQNNGV. The CDR3 runs 13 residues. This CDR3 is CASSRGQIYEQYF. DNA of the CDR3: TGTGCCAGCAGCCGAGGACAGATCTACGAGCAGTACTTC.

V is TRBV7-7 and J is TRBJ2-5; D might be TRBD2 (6 bases). Germline V lookup: CDR1 SSHAT, CDR2 FNYEAQ (reference sequence). The CDR3 is 16 residues long. V was shortened by 1 base and J by 4 bases, with 16 bases between the two germline ends. For the CDR3, the DNA is TGTGCCAGCAGCTTAGAGGGGACTGCCCCCGGAGAGACCCAGTACTTC. Translation gives CASSLEGTAPGETQYF.

V usage is TRBV9 and J usage is TRBJ2-7; 7 nucleotides line up with TRBD1. Germline CDR1 SGDLS, CDR2 YYNGEE. This CDR3 has 14 residues. V lost 4 bases to trimming and J lost 2 bases; unmatched junction nucleotides: 6. The CDR3 here is CASSISGQTYEQYF. CDR3 bases: TGTGCCAGCAGCATCTCGGGACAGACCTACGAGCAGTACTTC.

V usage is TRBV7-2 and J usage is TRBJ2-1, with 15 bases lining up with TRBD2. With 2 bases clipped from V and 9 bases from J, the junction kept 5 bases outside the gene matches. CDR1 SGHTA and CDR2 FQGNSA come from the germline V gene. The CDR3 sequence is 16 residues long. CDR3 residues: CASSLFGLAGGREQFF. CDR3 DNA sequence: TGTGCCAGCAGCTTATTCGGACTAGCGGGGGGGCGTGAGCAGTTCTTC.

The chain links TRBV30 to TRBJ1-1; D ambiguous. The CDR3 is made up of 14 amino acids. Looked up from germline, CDR1 is GTSNPN and CDR2 is SVGIG (reference sequence). V was shortened by 2 bases and J by 4 bases, with 14 bases between the two germline ends. The CDR3 coding sequence is TGTGCCTGGAGTTTGACTTTGTCGAGCACTGAAGCTTTCTTT. The encoded protein is CAWSLTLSSTEAFF.

The CDR3 sequence: CASSPTPEVAEAFF. The CDR3, as DNA: TGTGCCAGCAGTCCGACCCCGGAGGTAGCTGAAGCTTTCTTT. The chain uses TRBV6-5 and TRBJ1-1; D gene uncertain. Trimming cost V 5 bases and J 6 bases, with 16 bases left between them. Germline-derived CDR1 and CDR2 are MNHEY and SVGAGI. CDR3 length: 14 residues.

The V call is TRBV19, the J call TRBJ2-2, with 9 bases identical to TRBD1. In germline, CDR1 is LNHDA, CDR2 SQIVND (reference sequence). V lost 2 bases to trimming and J lost 6 bases; unmatched junction nucleotides: 16. The CDR3 sequence is 19 residues long. The CDR3 spells CASSIKGPGTGRLAGELFF. The CDR3 DNA reads as TGTGCCAGTAGTATAAAGGGGCCCGGGACAGGGAGATTGGCCGGGGAGCTGTTTTTT.

The CDR3 sequence is CASSYSTQGLYGYTF. In nucleotides, the CDR3 is TGTGCCAGCAGTTACTCGACTCAGGGACTCTATGGCTACACCTTC. The chain recombines TRBV6-5 with TRBJ1-2; a weak D match, TRBD1 (5 bases). CDR1 is MNHEY and CDR2 is SVGAGI in the germline V gene. The CDR3 contains 15 residues. Trimming shortened V by 0 bases and J by 4 bases, and 12 bases separated the two germline ends.

This clone was picked up one time. V gene TRBV29-1 combines with J gene TRBJ1-1, with D possibly matching TRBD1 (5 bases). This CDR3 has 13 amino acids. From germline, CDR1 is SQVTM and CDR2 ANQGSEA. The V and J ends lost 4 bases and 0 bases respectively, with 9 bases between them. CDR3 sequence: CSVVGHLNTEAFF. CDR3 sequence (DNA): TGCAGCGTTGTCGGACACCTGAACACTGAAGCTTTCTTT. Full variable domain (missing parts from reference TRBV29-1 and TRBJ1-1): SAVISQKPSRDICQRGTSLTIQCQVDSQVTMMFWYRQQPGQSLTLIATANQGSEATYESGFVIDKFPISRPNLTFSTLTVSNMSPEDSSIYLCSVVGHLNTEAFFGQGTRLTVV.

The rearrangement links TRBV5-5 to TRBJ2-5; D is perhaps TRBD1 (6 bases). V was shortened by 0 bases and J by 5 bases, with 11 bases between the two germline ends. The germline CDR1 and CDR2 sequences are SGHKS and YYEKEE (reference sequence). CDR3 length equals 14 residues. The CDR3 protein is CASSLDQGSETQYF. The DNA of the CDR3 is TGTGCCAGCAGCTTGGATCAGGGGTCGGAGACCCAGTACTTC.

This sequence joins TRBV28 and TRBJ2-2; D gene unclear. Deletions cut 5 bases from V and 0 bases from J, with 16 bases between. Per germline, CDR1 MDHEN and CDR2 SYDVKM. The CDR3 has 17 residues. The CDR3 DNA is TGTGCCAGCAGTCCCCCCTCTGTGTTTGCGAACACCGGGGAGCTGTTTTTT. This codes for CASSPPSVFANTGELFF. The whole variable domain, filled in from reference TRBV28 and TRBJ2-2, reads DVKVTQSSRYLVKRTGEKVFLECVQDMDHENMFWYRQDPGLGLRLIYFSYDVKMKEKGDIPEGYSVSREKKERFSLILESASTNQTSMYLCASSPPSVFANTGELFFGEGSRLTVL.

V usage is TRBV5-1 and J usage is TRBJ2-7; TRBD1 might be the D (5 bases). Germline V gives CDR1 SGHRS, CDR2 YFSETQ. The CDR3 has 14 residues. Trimming left V 7 bases short and J 0 bases short, with 14 bases between. The CDR3, as DNA: TGCGCCAGCGGTCAGACAGCCTACTCCTACGAGCAGTACTTC. Amino acids: CASGQTAYSYEQYF.

The V gene is TRBV29-1, the J gene TRBJ2-7, with TRBD1 as a possible D gene (5 bases). Germline V lookup: CDR1 SQVTM, CDR2 ANQGSEA. V was cut by 7 bases and J by 0 bases, with 10 bases left in between. This CDR3 region has 12 residues. The CDR3 DNA follows: TGCAGCGGACAGTTAAGCTCCTACGAGCAGTACTTC. Translated: CSGQLSSYEQYF.